The sequence of this T cell receptor beta chain was determined in a study of T cells of healthy individuals (dated by TCRdb to the late 2010s). Preparation of the library involved 5' RACE. TCRdb names Illumina MiSeq as the instrument used. The raw public reads went through TCRdb reprocessing: fastp at Q25, MiXCR clone calling, in-frame beta chains kept. Rows with one shared CDR3 protein collapse into an entry with the most common genes and DNA. This sample gives 60,000 to 75,000 distinct CDR3 sequences in total; about a sixth of them show up just once. Of the sample, less than 6% falls within the top ten clones. This clonotype was counted many times. Its antigen has not been determined. Per-base quality was not reported, and no clone a single base away is much larger than it. This TCR derives from a human donor in good health.

The CDR3 protein: CSAILNSNTEAFF. The sequenced DNA: TGCAGTGCTATCTTAAATTCGAACACTGAAGCTTTCTTT. The chain uses TRBV20-1 and TRBJ1-1; no D gene is confidently identified. V and J lose 4 bases and 1 base, and a span of 10 bases separates them. Reading the germline V gene (reference sequence) gives CDR1 DFQATT and CDR2 SNEGSKA. Measured from the cysteine to the phenylalanine, the CDR3 is 13 residues long. The entry retains the CDR3 DNA only, 39 bases that are in frame from base 1.